Sequencing of this T cell receptor (beta chain) was carried out in a study of blood T cell repertoires in COVID-19. The wider study: Acute and convalescent COVID-19 samples came from the United States, Italy and Spain. PBMCs, B-cell-depleted T cells, or T cells provided the cDNA or gDNA that made up the material.

Original handling: Counts of nucleated cells, estimated from reference gene primer amplification, were obtained. TCRdb's copy holds only in-frame clones and misses some; the assay was immunoSEQ multiplex PCR. V and J calls and clone size come straight from that table; D and trimming were deduced from the DNA. The data contain about 220,000 clones, over 60% of them singletons. The germline V gene encodes CDR1 SGDLS and CDR2 YYNGEE. The V segment lost 4 bases and the J segment 3 bases; nucleotides outside the gene matches: 15. The CDR3 runs to 18 residues. This TCR was sampled from a woman in her sixties or seventies with acute or convalescent COVID-19. Material for sequencing was peripheral blood. This chain links TRBV9 with TRBJ2-4; 8 nucleotides line up with TRBD2. As DNA, the CDR3 is TGTGCCAGCAGCCCTCGGACTAGCCCGGGGGATGGCAAAAACATTCAGTACTTC. Translated, it gives CASSPRTSPGDGKNIQYF.